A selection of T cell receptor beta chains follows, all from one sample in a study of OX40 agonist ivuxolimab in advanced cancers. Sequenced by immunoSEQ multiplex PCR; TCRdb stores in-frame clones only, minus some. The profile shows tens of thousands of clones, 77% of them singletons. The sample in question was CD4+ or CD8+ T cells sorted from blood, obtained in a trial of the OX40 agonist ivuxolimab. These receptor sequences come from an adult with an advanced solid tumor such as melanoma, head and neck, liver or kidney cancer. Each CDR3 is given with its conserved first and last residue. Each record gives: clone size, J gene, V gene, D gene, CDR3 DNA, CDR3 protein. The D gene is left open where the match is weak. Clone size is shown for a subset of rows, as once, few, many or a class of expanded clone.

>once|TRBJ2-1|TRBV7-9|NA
TGTGCCAGCAGCCGACAGGGAGGGGGGTACAATGAGCAGTTCTTC
CASSRQGGGYNEQFF
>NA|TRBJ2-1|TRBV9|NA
TGTGCCAGCAGCGTAGAACGGGCGGTCTACAATGAGCAGTTCTTC
CASSVERAVYNEQFF
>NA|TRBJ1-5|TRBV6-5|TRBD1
TGTGCCAGCAGTTACGGCAGGGGGCCTTCTCAGCCCCAGCATTTT
CASSYGRGPSQPQHF
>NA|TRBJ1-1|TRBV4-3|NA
TGCGCCAGCAGCCAGGTCGACACAGCTTTCTTT
CASSQVDTAFF
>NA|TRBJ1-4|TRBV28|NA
TGTGCCAGCAGTTCGGCCTGGGGGACAACTGAAAAACTGTTTTTT
CASSSAWGTTEKLFF
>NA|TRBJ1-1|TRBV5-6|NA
TGTGCCAGCAGCTTGGCCGGGTGGGAGGTTCGGGGAGCTTTCTTT
CASSLAGWEVRGAFF
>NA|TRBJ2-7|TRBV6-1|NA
TGTGCCAGCAGTGAAGCGGCGACAGGCACCTACGAGCAGTACTTC
CASSEAATGTYEQYF
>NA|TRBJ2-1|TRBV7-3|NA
TGTGCCAGCAGCCCTGGGACTCCTGGGGATGAGCAGTTCTTC
CASSPGTPGDEQFF
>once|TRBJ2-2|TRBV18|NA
TGTGCCAGCTCACCACCTTCCTGGGGGCAGGACGGGGAGCTGTTTTTT
CASSPPSWGQDGELFF
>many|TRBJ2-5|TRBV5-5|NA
TGTGCCAGCAGCTTGGGGTCTTCCCAAGAGACCCAGTACTTC
CASSLGSSQETQYF
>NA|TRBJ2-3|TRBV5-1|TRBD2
TGCGCCAGCAGCTTCGGGGGGACTAGCGGGCCAGATACGCAGTATTTT
CASSFGGTSGPDTQYF
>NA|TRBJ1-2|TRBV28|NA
TGTGCCAGCAGTCCGACAGGACAGTACGCTGGCTACACCTTC
CASSPTGQYAGYTF
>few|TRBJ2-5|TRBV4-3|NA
TGCGCCAGCAGCCAAGAAAGGGCAGAAGAGACCCAGTACTTC
CASSQERAEETQYF
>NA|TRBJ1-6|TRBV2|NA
TGTGCCAGCAAAACAGGGAGCTCCTATAATTCACCCCTCCACTTT
CASKTGSSYNSPLHF
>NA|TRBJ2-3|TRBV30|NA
TGTGCCTGGAGACAGGTAGTAACAGATACGCAGTATTTT
CAWRQVVTDTQYF
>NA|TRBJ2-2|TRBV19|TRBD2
TGTGCCAGTAAGCGGACTAGCGGACTTTCGAACACCGGGGAGCTGTTTTTT
CASKRTSGLSNTGELFF
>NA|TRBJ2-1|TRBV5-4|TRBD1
TGTGCCAGCAGCTTTACGACAGGGTCGAATGAGCAGTTCTTC
CASSFTTGSNEQFF
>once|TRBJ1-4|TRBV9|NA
TGTGCCAGCAGCGTATGGAGTCCCGGGAGCACAACTAATGAAAAACTGTTTTTT
CASSVWSPGSTTNEKLFF
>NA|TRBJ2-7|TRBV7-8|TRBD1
TGTGCCAGCAGTAAGACAGGGGTTTTCCCCTACGAGCAGTACTTC
CASSKTGVFPYEQYF
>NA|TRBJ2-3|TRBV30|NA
TGTGCCTGGGGCCGTGGACGGTCCACAGATACGCAGTATTTT
CAWGRGRSTDTQYF
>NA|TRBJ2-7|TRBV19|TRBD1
TGTGCCAGTAGTATAGAACAGGGGAGAACCCACGAGCAGTACTTC
CASSIEQGRTHEQYF
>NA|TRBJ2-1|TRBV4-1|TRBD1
TGCGCCAGCAGCCAAGAGGGACAGGGGGGCGGCAATGAGCAGTTCTTC
CASSQEGQGGGNEQFF
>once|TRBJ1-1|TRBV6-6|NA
TGTGCCAGCAGTGAGAGGGCGGACACTGAAGCTTTCTTT
CASSERADTEAFF
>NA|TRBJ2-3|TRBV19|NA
TGTGCCAGTAGTTCCCAGCACAGGGATACGCAGTATTTT
CASSSQHRDTQYF
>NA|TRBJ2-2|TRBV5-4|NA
TGTGCCAGCAGCTTGGGACCCTTAGCCGGGGAGCTGTTTTTT
CASSLGPLAGELFF
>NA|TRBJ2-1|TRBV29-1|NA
TGCAGCGCCGAAGCGGCGGGGAGCTCCTACAATGAGCAGTTCTTC
CSAEAAGSSYNEQFF
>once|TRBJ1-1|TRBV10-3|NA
TGTGCCATCAGTGCAGTGAGCACTGAAGCTTTCTTT
CAISAVSTEAFF
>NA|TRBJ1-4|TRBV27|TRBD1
TGTGCCAGCAGTATCCGACAGGGTAATGAAAAACTGTTTTTT
CASSIRQGNEKLFF
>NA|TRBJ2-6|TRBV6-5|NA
TGTGCCAGCAGTTTCGGACCAATCTCTGGGGCCAACGTCCTGACTTTC
CASSFGPISGANVLTF